These T cell receptor beta chains were read from a single sample in a study of blood T cell repertoires in COVID-19. The data were produced by immunoSEQ multiplex PCR, yet TCRdb's version contains in-frame clones alone and is incomplete. The data contain fewer than 100,000 clones, roughly 87% of them seen just once; the ten biggest clones take up about 4.5%. The source material was peripheral blood. The origin of the receptors is an older man with acute or convalescent COVID-19. The CDR3 runs from the conserved cysteine through the conserved F or W. The order of the fields is V gene, J gene, CDR3 length, CDR3 protein.

v_gene: TRBV5-1
j_gene: TRBJ2-2
len: 17
CDR3aa: CASSFNPDSVNTGELFF

v_gene: TRBV7-6
j_gene: TRBJ2-5
len: 20
CDR3aa: CASSRGPGLAGGKKKETQYF

v_gene: TRBV27
j_gene: TRBJ2-7
len: 17
CDR3aa: CASSFYRTSGGTYEQYF

v_gene: TRBV11-2
j_gene: TRBJ1-3
len: 15
CDR3aa: CASSTRRGSGNTIYF

v_gene: TRBV27
j_gene: TRBJ2-7
len: 13
CDR3aa: CASRGDRYYEQYF

v_gene: TRBV11-2
j_gene: TRBJ1-3
len: 14
CDR3aa: CASSSDSSGNTIYF

v_gene: TRBV25-1
j_gene: TRBJ1-1
len: 17
CDR3aa: CASRSGDRGGLNTEAFF

v_gene: TRBV11-2
j_gene: TRBJ2-5
len: 16
CDR3aa: CASSNAGQGARETQYF

v_gene: TRBV30
j_gene: TRBJ1-5
len: 16
CDR3aa: CAWSPLTGWGHQPQHF

v_gene: TRBV12-3/TRBV12-4
j_gene: TRBJ1-5
len: 12
CDR3aa: CASSLVRGPQHF

v_gene: TRBV19
j_gene: TRBJ2-5
len: 15
CDR3aa: CASIWGSPRKGTQYF

v_gene: TRBV29-1
j_gene: TRBJ2-3
len: 13
CDR3aa: CSGSGGLTDTQYF

v_gene: TRBV19
j_gene: TRBJ2-5
len: 16
CDR3aa: CASSIGAGIGQETQYF

v_gene: TRBV29-1
j_gene: TRBJ1-4
len: 13
CDR3aa: CSVGDRGGEKLFF

v_gene: TRBV10-2
j_gene: TRBJ2-5
len: 18
CDR3aa: CASSESPGVAGARETQYF

v_gene: TRBV28
j_gene: TRBJ2-1
len: 16
CDR3aa: CASSPRGASDKGEQFF

v_gene: TRBV11-2
j_gene: TRBJ2-3
len: 18
CDR3aa: CASSQRLGGALATDTQYF

v_gene: TRBV15
j_gene: TRBJ1-1
len: 14
CDR3aa: CATSRDRGVTEAFF

v_gene: TRBV7-3
j_gene: TRBJ1-2
len: 13
CDR3aa: CASSKKQGSGYTF

v_gene: TRBV4-2
j_gene: TRBJ2-1
len: 15
CDR3aa: CASSAAGGDHNEQFF

v_gene: TRBV2
j_gene: TRBJ2-1
len: 13
CDR3aa: CASMGLKGDEQFF

v_gene: TRBV14
j_gene: TRBJ1-1
len: 16
CDR3aa: CASSPQRGLIGTEAFF

v_gene: TRBV4-1
j_gene: TRBJ1-4
len: 16
CDR3aa: CASSQPDRPPNEKLFF